This entry lists 12 T cell receptor beta chains sequenced from one sample in a study of cytomegalovirus exposure and HLA in healthy donors. Primers included in the PCR were 60 Vbeta and 13 Jbeta primers. Measured with immunoSEQ multiplex PCR; TCRdb has only the in-frame clones, and not every one. The sample lists 150,000 or so clones, about 80% seen once, with roughly 13% in the top ten. The specimen sequenced was PBMCs. The receptors here all came from a man aged 30 to 39 in good health and CMV-seropositive.

The chain carries TRBV28 and TRBJ2-1; 9 bases match TRBD1. The trim removed 7 bases at V and 4 bases at J, leaving 5 bases unmatched. The CDR3 is 14 residues long. The germline V gene encodes CDR1 MDHEN and CDR2 SYDVKM. CDR3 amino acids: CASITGGLYNEQFF. CDR3 sequence (DNA): TGTGCCAGCATAACAGGGGGCCTTTACAATGAGCAGTTCTTC.

The chain joins TRBV5-6 to TRBJ2-7; 12 bases are a match to TRBD2. The CDR3 contains 15 residues. Germline trimming cut 4 bases from V and 7 bases from J; bases unmatched to any gene: 9. Germline assignment: CDR1 SGHDT and CDR2 YYEEEE. The CDR3 sequence: CASSRPSGRAWEQYF. The CDR3 DNA reads as TGTGCCAGCAGCCGACCTAGCGGGAGGGCCTGGGAGCAGTACTTC.

The chain combines TRBV7-9 with TRBJ2-1, with 7 bases matching TRBD1. CDR1 and CDR2 (germline): SEHNR, FQNEAQ (reference sequence). The length of the CDR3 is 14 residues. The J segment lost 8 bases and the V segment lost 1 base, leaving 5 bases of the junction unmatched. The CDR3 DNA is TGTGCCAGCAGCTTAGGGGACAGTATCTATGAGCAGTTCTTC. This translates into CASSLGDSIYEQFF.

The chain recombines TRBV6-6 with TRBJ2-2; TRBD1 aligns across 8 bases. V was clipped by 7 bases and J by 1 base; unmatched bases: 5. From germline, CDR1 is MNHNY and CDR2 SVGAGI (reference sequence). CDR3 length: 15 residues. CDR3 DNA sequence: TGTGCCAGCAACGACAGGGGCTTGAACACCGGGGAGCTGTTTTTT. It codes for CASNDRGLNTGELFF.

This rearrangement joins TRBV28 to TRBJ1-2, with TRBD1 identical over 8 bases. Germline V gene lookup returns CDR1 MDHEN and CDR2 SYDVKM. The CDR3 consists of 14 residues. Trimming removed 4 bases from V and 5 bases from J; junction bases left unmatched: 6. DNA of the CDR3: TGTGCCAGCAGTTCACCGGACAGGGTGTATGGCTACACCTTC. Protein: CASSSPDRVYGYTF.

This clone has just one count. V gene TRBV5-4 combines with J gene TRBJ2-7; 7 bases match TRBD2. Germline V gene sequence: CDR1 SGHNT, CDR2 YYREEE (reference sequence). This CDR3 spans 14 amino acids. V gave up 7 bases and J gave up 4 bases; unmatched junction bases: 11. The CDR3 DNA reads as TGTGCCAGCTCACCCCGGACTAGTCCGTACGAGCAGTACTTC. Protein sequence: CASSPRTSPYEQYF.

This chain joins TRBV5-1 and TRBJ2-1, with TRBD1 identical over 9 bases. Per the germline V gene, CDR1 is SGHRS and CDR2 is YFSETQ. Unmatched junction bases numbered 14, after V lost 0 bases and J lost 10 bases. This CDR3 has 17 residues. The CDR3 loop reads CASSLAGTGTPRTEQFF. The CDR3 nucleotides read TGCGCCAGCAGCTTGGCCGGGACAGGGACACCCCGGACCGAGCAGTTCTTC.

The V and J genes are TRBV7-8 and TRBJ2-4, with TRBD2 identical over 15 bases. After removal of 4 bases from V and 1 base from J, the junction contained 5 bases not matched to a gene. CDR3 length: 18 amino acids. Germline CDR1 SGHVS, CDR2 FQNEAQ. The CDR3 spells CASSWTSGRAEAKNIQYF. DNA of the CDR3: TGTGCCAGCAGCTGGACTAGCGGGAGGGCAGAGGCCAAAAACATTCAGTACTTC.

The chain links TRBV4-2 to TRBJ2-1; 12 bases align to TRBD2. Germline CDR1 is LGHNA and CDR2 is YNFKEQ. The CDR3 is 15 residues long. With V trimmed by 4 bases and J by 7 bases, 5 bases remained unmatched. CDR3 loop: CASSPGLAGQNEQFF. The CDR3 coding sequence is TGTGCCAGCAGCCCCGGACTAGCGGGGCAGAATGAGCAGTTCTTC.

The chain joins TRBV28 to TRBJ1-4, with 8 bases fitting TRBD1. The CDR3 sequence is 16 residues long. Germline CDR1 is MDHEN and CDR2 is SYDVKM. After removal of 6 bases from V and 8 bases from J, the junction contained 14 bases not matched to a gene. The CDR3 loop reads CASSSPRTGWGEKLFF. Here the CDR3 DNA reads TGTGCCAGCAGCAGCCCTCGGACAGGGTGGGGAGAAAAACTGTTTTTT.

The J gene is TRBJ2-3, the V gene TRBV27; a weak D match, TRBD1 (6 bases). The CDR3 spans 14 residues. The V end lost 6 bases, the J end lost 5 bases, and 15 bases lay between the germline ends. The germline CDR1 and CDR2 sequences are MNHEY and SMNVEV (reference sequence). For the CDR3, the DNA is TGTGCCAGCAGCAGGACTGGCAGGGGAGATACGCAGTATTTT. Its translation is CASSRTGRGDTQYF.

The sample holds a few counts of this clone. CDR3 amino acids: CSVESQGAAEKLFF. The CDR3 DNA sequence: TGCAGCGTTGAATCCCAGGGGGCAGCTGAAAAACTGTTTTTT. The J gene is TRBJ1-4, the V gene TRBV29-1; 8 nucleotides align to TRBD1. Germline V lookup: CDR1 SQVTM, CDR2 ANQGSEA. V lost 2 bases, J lost 7 bases, and 6 bases stayed unmatched. This CDR3 is 14 amino acids long.